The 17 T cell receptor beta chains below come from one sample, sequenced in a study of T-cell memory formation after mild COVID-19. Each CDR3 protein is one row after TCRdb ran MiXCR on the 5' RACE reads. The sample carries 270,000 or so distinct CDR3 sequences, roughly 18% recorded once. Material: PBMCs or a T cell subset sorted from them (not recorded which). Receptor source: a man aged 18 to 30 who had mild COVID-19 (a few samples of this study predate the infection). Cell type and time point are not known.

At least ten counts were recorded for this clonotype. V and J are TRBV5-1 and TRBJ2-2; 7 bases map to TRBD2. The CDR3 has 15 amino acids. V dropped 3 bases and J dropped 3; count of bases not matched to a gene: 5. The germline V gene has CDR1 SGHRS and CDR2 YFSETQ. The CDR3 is CASSSQGGDTGELFF. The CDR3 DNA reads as TGCGCCAGCAGCTCCCAGGGAGGGGACACCGGGGAGCTGTTTTTT.

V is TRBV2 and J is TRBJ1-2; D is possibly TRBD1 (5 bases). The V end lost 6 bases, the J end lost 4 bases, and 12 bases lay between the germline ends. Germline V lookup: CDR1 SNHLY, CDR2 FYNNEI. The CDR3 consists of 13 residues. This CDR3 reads CASRRQSSYGYTF. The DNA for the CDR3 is TGTGCCAGCAGGCGACAGAGTTCCTATGGCTACACCTTC.

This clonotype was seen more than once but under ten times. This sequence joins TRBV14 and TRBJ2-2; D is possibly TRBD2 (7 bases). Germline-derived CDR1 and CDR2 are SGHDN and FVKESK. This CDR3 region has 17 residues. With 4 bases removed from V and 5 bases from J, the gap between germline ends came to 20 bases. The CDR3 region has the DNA TGTGCCAGCAGCCCCCTTGGGGGGGCGAGAGAGACCGGGGAGCTGTTTTTT. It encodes CASSPLGGARETGELFF.

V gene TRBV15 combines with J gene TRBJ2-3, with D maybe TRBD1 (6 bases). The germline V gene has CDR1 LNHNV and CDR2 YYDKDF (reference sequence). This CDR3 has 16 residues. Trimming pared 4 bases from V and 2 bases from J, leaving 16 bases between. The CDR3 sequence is CATSTAPGHYTDTQYF. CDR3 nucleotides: TGTGCCACCAGCACGGCGCCGGGACACTACACAGATACGCAGTATTTT. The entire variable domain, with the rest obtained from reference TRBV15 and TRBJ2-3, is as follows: DAMVIQNPRYQVTQFGKPVTLSCSQTLNHNVMYWYQQKSSQAPKLLFHYYDKDFNNEADTPDNFQSRRPNTSFCFLDIRSPGLGDTAMYLCATSTAPGHYTDTQYFGPGTRLTVL.

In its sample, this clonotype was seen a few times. The chain's CDR3 is CSVQEPRGDEQFF. For the CDR3, the DNA is TGCAGTGTACAGGAGCCTCGCGGCGATGAGCAGTTCTTC. This chain connects TRBV20-1 to TRBJ2-1; a possible D gene is TRBD1 (5 bases). Trimming removed 7 bases at V and 8 bases at J, with 18 bases between. Germline CDR1 DFQATT, CDR2 SNEGSKA (reference sequence). The CDR3 is 13 residues long.

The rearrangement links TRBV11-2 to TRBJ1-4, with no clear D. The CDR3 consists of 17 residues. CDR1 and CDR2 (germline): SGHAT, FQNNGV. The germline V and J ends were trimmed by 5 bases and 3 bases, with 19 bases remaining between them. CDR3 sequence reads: CASSALGVRGPNEKLFF. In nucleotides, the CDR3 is TGTGCCAGCAGCGCCCTTGGTGTACGGGGTCCTAATGAAAAACTGTTTTTT. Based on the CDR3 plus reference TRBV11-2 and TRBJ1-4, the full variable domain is EAGVAQSPRYKIIEKRQSVAFWCNPISGHATLYWYQQILGQGPKLLIQFQNNGVVDDSQLPKDRFSAERLKGVDSTLKIQPAKLEDSAVYLCASSALGVRGPNEKLFFGSGTQLSVL.

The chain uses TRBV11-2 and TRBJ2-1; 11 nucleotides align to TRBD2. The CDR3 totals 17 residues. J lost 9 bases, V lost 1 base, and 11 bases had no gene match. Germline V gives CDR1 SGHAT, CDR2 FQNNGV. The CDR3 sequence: CASSLGRQTSGASEQFF. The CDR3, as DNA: TGTGCCAGCAGCTTAGGTAGACAGACTAGCGGGGCTTCTGAGCAGTTCTTC.

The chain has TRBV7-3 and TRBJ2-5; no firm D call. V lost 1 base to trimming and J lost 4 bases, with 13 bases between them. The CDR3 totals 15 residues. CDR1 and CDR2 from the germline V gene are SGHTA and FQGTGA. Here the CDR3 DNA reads TGTGCCAGCAGCTTAAATGGCCAAGTTGGAGAGACCCAGTACTTC. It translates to CASSLNGQVGETQYF.

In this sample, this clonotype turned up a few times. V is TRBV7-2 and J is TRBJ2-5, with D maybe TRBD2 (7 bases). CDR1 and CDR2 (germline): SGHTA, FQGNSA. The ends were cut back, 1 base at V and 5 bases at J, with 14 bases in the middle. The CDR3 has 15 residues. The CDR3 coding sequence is TGTGCCAGCAGCTTAGGGTCGGGGGGCTACGAGACCCAGTACTTC. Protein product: CASSLGSGGYETQYF.

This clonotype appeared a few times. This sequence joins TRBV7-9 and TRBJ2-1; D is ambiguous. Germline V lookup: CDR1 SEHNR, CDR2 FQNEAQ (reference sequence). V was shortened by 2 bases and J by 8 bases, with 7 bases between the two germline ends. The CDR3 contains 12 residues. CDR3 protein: CASSLTSYEQFF. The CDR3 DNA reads TGTGCCAGCAGCTTAACAAGCTATGAGCAGTTCTTC.

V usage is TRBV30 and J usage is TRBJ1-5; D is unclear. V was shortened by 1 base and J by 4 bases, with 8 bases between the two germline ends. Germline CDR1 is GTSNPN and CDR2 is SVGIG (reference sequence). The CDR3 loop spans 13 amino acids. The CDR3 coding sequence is TGTGCCTGGAGTGAAACAGCTAATCAGCCCCAGCATTTT. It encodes CAWSETANQPQHF.

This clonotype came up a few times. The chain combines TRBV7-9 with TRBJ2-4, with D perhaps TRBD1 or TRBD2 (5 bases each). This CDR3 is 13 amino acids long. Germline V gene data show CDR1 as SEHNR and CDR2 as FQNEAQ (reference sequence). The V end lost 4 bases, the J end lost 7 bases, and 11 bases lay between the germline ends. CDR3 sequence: CASSSGTVNIQYF. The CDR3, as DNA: TGTGCCAGCAGCTCCGGGACGGTGAACATTCAGTACTTC.

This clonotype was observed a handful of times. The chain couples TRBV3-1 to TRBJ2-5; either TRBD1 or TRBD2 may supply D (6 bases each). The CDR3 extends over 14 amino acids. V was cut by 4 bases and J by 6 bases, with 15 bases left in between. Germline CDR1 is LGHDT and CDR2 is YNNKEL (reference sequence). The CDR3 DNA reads TGTGCCAGCAGCCCGGCCGGGGGCTGGCAGACCCAGTACTTC. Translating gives CASSPAGGWQTQYF.

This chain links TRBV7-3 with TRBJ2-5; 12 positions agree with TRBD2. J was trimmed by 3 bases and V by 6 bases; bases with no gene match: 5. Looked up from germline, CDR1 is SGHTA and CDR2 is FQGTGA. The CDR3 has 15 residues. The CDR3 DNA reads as TGTGCCAGCAGGGGAAGACTAGCGGGGGAAGAGACCCAGTACTTC. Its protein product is CASRGRLAGEETQYF.

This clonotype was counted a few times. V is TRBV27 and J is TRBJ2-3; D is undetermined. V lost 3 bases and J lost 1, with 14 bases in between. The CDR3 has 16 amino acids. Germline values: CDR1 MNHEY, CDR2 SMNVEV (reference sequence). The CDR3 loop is CASSFTPKPGTDTQYF. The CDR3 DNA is TGTGCCAGCAGTTTCACCCCCAAGCCAGGCACAGATACGCAGTATTTT.

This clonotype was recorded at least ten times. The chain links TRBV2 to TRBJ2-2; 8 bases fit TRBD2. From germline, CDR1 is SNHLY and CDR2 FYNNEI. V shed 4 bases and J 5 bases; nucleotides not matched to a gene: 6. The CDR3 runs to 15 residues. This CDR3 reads CASSGAVAGTGELFF. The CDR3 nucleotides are TGTGCCAGCAGTGGCGCAGTAGCGGGGACCGGGGAGCTGTTTTTT.

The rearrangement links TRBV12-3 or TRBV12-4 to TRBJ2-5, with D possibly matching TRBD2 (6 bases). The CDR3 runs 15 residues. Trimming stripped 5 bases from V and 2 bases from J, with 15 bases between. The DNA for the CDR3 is TGTGCCAGCAGTGCCCGACGGAGGGATCAAGAGACCCAGTACTTC. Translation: CASSARRRDQETQYF.